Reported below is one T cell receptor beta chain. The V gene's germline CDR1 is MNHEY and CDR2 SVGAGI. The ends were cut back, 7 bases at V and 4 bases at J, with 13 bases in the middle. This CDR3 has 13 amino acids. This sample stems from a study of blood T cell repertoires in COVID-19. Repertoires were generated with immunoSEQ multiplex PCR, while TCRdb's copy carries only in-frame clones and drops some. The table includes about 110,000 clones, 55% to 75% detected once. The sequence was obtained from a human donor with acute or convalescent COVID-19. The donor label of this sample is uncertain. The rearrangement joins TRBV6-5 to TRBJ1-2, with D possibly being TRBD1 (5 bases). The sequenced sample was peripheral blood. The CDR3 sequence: CASTRGGVYGYTF. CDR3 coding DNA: TGTGCCAGCACCCGTGGGGGGGTCTATGGCTACACCTTC.